This T cell receptor beta chain was sequenced in a study of blood T cell repertoires in COVID-19. This clone was detected once. The cohort comprised adults aged about 18 to 100 years residing in approximately 25 US areas. Original processing notes: Amplified reference gene primers provided the basis for estimating nucleated cell counts. TCRdb's table, derived via immunoSEQ multiplex PCR, lists solely in-frame clones and lacks some. The D gene and trimming were derived from the DNA, and the V and J assignments and clone size from that table. The sample carries about 180,000 clones, about 79% recorded once. This CDR3 spans 12 amino acids. Germline V lookup: CDR1 DFQATT, CDR2 SNEGSKA (reference sequence). With 3 bases removed from V and 2 bases from J, the gap between germline ends came to 8 bases.

This chain connects TRBV20-1 to TRBJ2-7; D remains unclear. The TCR comes from a man between 45 and 60 years old who had recovered from COVID-19. Material for sequencing was PBMCs or T cells enriched from blood (not recorded which). The DNA for the CDR3 is TGCAGTGCTAGTGGGCAGACCTACGAGCAGTACTTC. This translates into CSASGQTYEQYF.